What follows is one T cell receptor (beta chain) and its context. Per the original data handling: How many nucleated cells were present was estimated from reference gene primer amplification. The protocol was immunoSEQ multiplex PCR, while the TCRdb copy is restricted to in-frame clones and leaves out a portion. Clone size and V and J calls were adopted from that table, with D and trimming inferred from the DNA. The sample lists about 140,000 clones; about four fifths were seen once. This sample was taken from a study of blood T cell repertoires in COVID-19. Germline values: CDR1 SQVTM, CDR2 ANQGSEA. This CDR3 region has 14 residues. V gave up 6 bases and J gave up 0 bases; unmatched junction bases: 7.

Sequencing was done on a sample of peripheral blood. The chain recombines TRBV29-1 with TRBJ1-2; the match to TRBD1 covers 7 bases. The clonotype comes from a human donor in a cohort sampled during active COVID-19. The CDR3 is CSVDGQVANYGYTF. CDR3 bases: TGCAGCGTGGACGGACAGGTAGCTAACTATGGCTACACCTTC.